The rows below give T cell receptor beta chains drawn from one sample of a study of blood T cell repertoires in COVID-19. TCRdb's table, derived via immunoSEQ multiplex PCR, lists solely in-frame clones and lacks some. The sample holds 300,000 to 400,000 clones, about 87% seen once. Sequenced sample: peripheral blood. These receptors were obtained from a human donor in a cohort sampled during active COVID-19. Both conserved end residues are part of each CDR3. Each record gives: CDR3 length, clone size, D gene, J gene, V gene, CDR3 protein, CDR3 DNA. The D gene is left open where the match is weak. Where a row states a size, it is once, few, many or the class of an expanded clone; other rows omit it.

cdr3_length: 16; clone_size: -; d_call: -; j_call: TRBJ1-4; v_call: TRBV25-1; cdr3_aa: CASSEYIRGKREKLFF; cdr3_nt: TGTGCCAGCAGTGAATATATCCGCGGAAAGAGGGAAAAACTGTTTTTT
cdr3_length: 10; clone_size: -; d_call: -; j_call: TRBJ1-1; v_call: TRBV20-1; cdr3_aa: CSAVTAEAFF; cdr3_nt: TGCAGTGCAGTGACAGCTGAAGCTTTCTTT
cdr3_length: 15; clone_size: -; d_call: -; j_call: TRBJ2-5; v_call: TRBV5-1; cdr3_aa: CASSPRLGPPETQYF; cdr3_nt: TGCGCCAGCAGCCCCCGACTAGGACCCCCAGAGACCCAGTACTTC
cdr3_length: 15; clone_size: -; d_call: -; j_call: TRBJ2-2; v_call: TRBV30; cdr3_aa: CAYTPAPLDFGELFF; cdr3_nt: TGTGCCTATACCCCTGCCCCTCTAGACTTCGGGGAGCTGTTTTTT
cdr3_length: 15; clone_size: -; d_call: TRBD2; j_call: TRBJ2-7; v_call: TRBV11-2; cdr3_aa: CASSFESGSWGEQYF; cdr3_nt: TGTGCCAGCAGCTTCGAAAGCGGGAGCTGGGGCGAGCAGTACTTC
cdr3_length: 16; clone_size: -; d_call: -; j_call: TRBJ1-2; v_call: TRBV5-4; cdr3_aa: CASSLAPTRGPGGYTF; cdr3_nt: TGTGCCAGCAGCTTGGCCCCGACTCGGGGTCCTGGAGGCTACACCTTC
cdr3_length: 13; clone_size: -; d_call: -; j_call: TRBJ1-1; v_call: TRBV27; cdr3_aa: CASSHREGTEAFF; cdr3_nt: TGTGCCAGCAGTCACAGGGAGGGCACTGAAGCTTTCTTT
cdr3_length: 19; clone_size: -; d_call: TRBD2; j_call: TRBJ2-1; v_call: TRBV3-1/TRBV3-2; cdr3_aa: CASSQEFGSGLAVYNEQFF; cdr3_nt: TGTGCCAGCAGCCAAGAGTTCGGTTCGGGACTAGCGGTATACAATGAGCAGTTCTTC
cdr3_length: 17; clone_size: -; d_call: TRBD1; j_call: TRBJ1-6; v_call: TRBV5-1; cdr3_aa: CASSLQGVADNNSPLHF; cdr3_nt: TGCGCCAGCAGCCTCCAGGGGGTAGCGGATAATAATTCACCCCTCCACTTT
cdr3_length: 14; clone_size: -; d_call: TRBD1; j_call: TRBJ1-2; v_call: TRBV2; cdr3_aa: CASVYRGTAYGYTF; cdr3_nt: TGTGCCAGCGTATACAGGGGGACGGCCTATGGCTACACCTTC
cdr3_length: 14; clone_size: -; d_call: TRBD1; j_call: TRBJ2-7; v_call: TRBV7-2; cdr3_aa: CASSSTGAKYEQYF; cdr3_nt: TGTGCCAGCAGCTCCACAGGGGCGAAATACGAGCAGTACTTC
cdr3_length: 13; clone_size: -; d_call: -; j_call: TRBJ2-1; v_call: TRBV11-2; cdr3_aa: CASSLDPQNEQFF; cdr3_nt: TGTGCCAGCAGCTTAGACCCTCAGAATGAGCAGTTCTTC
cdr3_length: 15; clone_size: -; d_call: -; j_call: TRBJ2-7; v_call: TRBV11-2; cdr3_aa: CASSFPLGRGYEQYF; cdr3_nt: TGTGCCAGCAGCTTCCCGTTAGGGAGGGGGTACGAGCAGTACTTC
cdr3_length: 15; clone_size: few; d_call: TRBD1; j_call: TRBJ2-2; v_call: TRBV28; cdr3_aa: CASSSRDSNTGELFF; cdr3_nt: TGTGCCAGCAGTTCCCGGGACAGTAACACCGGGGAGCTGTTTTTT
cdr3_length: 14; clone_size: -; d_call: -; j_call: TRBJ2-7; v_call: TRBV4-1; cdr3_aa: CASSQGRGTYEQYF; cdr3_nt: TGCGCCAGCAGCCAAGGCAGGGGCACCTACGAGCAGTACTTC
cdr3_length: 15; clone_size: few; d_call: -; j_call: TRBJ2-2; v_call: TRBV7-3; cdr3_aa: CASSQERANTGELFF; cdr3_nt: TGTGCCAGCAGTCAGGAGAGGGCCAACACCGGGGAGCTGTTTTTT
cdr3_length: 13; clone_size: -; d_call: -; j_call: TRBJ2-7; v_call: TRBV6-5; cdr3_aa: CASSYSTGGEQYF; cdr3_nt: TGTGCCAGCAGTTACTCCACGGGTGGCGAGCAGTACTTC
cdr3_length: 16; clone_size: -; d_call: TRBD2; j_call: TRBJ2-7; v_call: TRBV24-1; cdr3_aa: CATSDTQAGALYEQYF; cdr3_nt: TGTGCCACCAGTGATACACAAGCGGGAGCCCTCTACGAGCAGTACTTC
cdr3_length: 16; clone_size: -; d_call: TRBD2; j_call: TRBJ2-1; v_call: TRBV7-2; cdr3_aa: CASSLALAGGYNEQFF; cdr3_nt: TGTGCCAGCAGCTTAGCACTAGCGGGGGGGTACAATGAGCAGTTCTTC
cdr3_length: 13; clone_size: -; d_call: -; j_call: TRBJ1-5; v_call: TRBV6-5; cdr3_aa: CASKRQGYQPQHF; cdr3_nt: TGTGCCAGCAAACGGCAGGGATACCAGCCCCAGCATTTT
cdr3_length: 17; clone_size: -; d_call: TRBD2; j_call: TRBJ2-5; v_call: TRBV14; cdr3_aa: CASSHRRGLAAQETQYF; cdr3_nt: TGTGCCAGCAGCCATCGCAGGGGACTAGCGGCCCAAGAGACCCAGTACTTC
cdr3_length: 15; clone_size: -; d_call: TRBD2; j_call: TRBJ2-7; v_call: TRBV10-2; cdr3_aa: CASSESGGRSYEQYF; cdr3_nt: TGCGCCAGCAGTGAGTCCGGGGGGAGATCCTACGAGCAGTACTTC
cdr3_length: 16; clone_size: -; d_call: -; j_call: TRBJ2-7; v_call: TRBV11-2; cdr3_aa: CASSLRRELGSYEQYF; cdr3_nt: TGTGCCAGCAGCTTAAGACGGGAACTGGGCTCCTACGAGCAGTACTTC
cdr3_length: 12; clone_size: -; d_call: TRBD2; j_call: TRBJ2-1; v_call: TRBV29-1; cdr3_aa: CSVEGLADEQFF; cdr3_nt: TGCAGCGTTGAGGGACTAGCGGATGAGCAGTTCTTC
cdr3_length: 16; clone_size: -; d_call: TRBD2; j_call: TRBJ2-1; v_call: TRBV5-1; cdr3_aa: CASSPRLAGGYNEQFF; cdr3_nt: TGCGCCAGCAGCCCTAGACTAGCGGGAGGATACAATGAGCAGTTCTTC
cdr3_length: 13; clone_size: -; d_call: -; j_call: TRBJ2-7; v_call: TRBV27; cdr3_aa: CASSSDSSYEQYF; cdr3_nt: TGTGCCAGCAGTTCGGACAGCTCCTACGAGCAGTACTTC
cdr3_length: 16; clone_size: -; d_call: TRBD2; j_call: TRBJ2-2; v_call: TRBV4-1; cdr3_aa: CASSGGLAENTGELFF; cdr3_nt: TGCGCCAGCAGCGGAGGACTAGCGGAGAACACCGGGGAGCTGTTTTTT
cdr3_length: 15; clone_size: -; d_call: -; j_call: TRBJ1-3; v_call: TRBV7-2; cdr3_aa: CASSSTGTSGNTIYF; cdr3_nt: TGTGCCAGCAGCTCAACAGGGACCTCTGGAAACACCATATATTTT
cdr3_length: 12; clone_size: -; d_call: -; j_call: TRBJ1-5; v_call: TRBV28; cdr3_aa: CASLTGNQPQHF; cdr3_nt: TGTGCCAGCCTCACAGGGAATCAGCCCCAGCATTTT
cdr3_length: 17; clone_size: -; d_call: -; j_call: TRBJ1-1; v_call: TRBV6-4; cdr3_aa: CASSKKAFGDLGTEAFF; cdr3_nt: TGTGCCAGCAGTAAAAAGGCGTTCGGGGATCTGGGGACTGAAGCTTTCTTT